This T cell receptor beta chain was captured in a study of naive and memory T cell subsets. V gave up 1 base and J gave up 16 bases, with 14 bases separating them. The length of the CDR3 is 12 residues. An oligonucleotide containing a UMI was ligated to the 3' end of TCR cDNA. This clonotype was seen many times. Amplification of ligated cDNA took four PCR rounds with SP2 and nested alpha and beta constant primers. TCRdb ran MiXCR on the 5' RACE reads and lists one entry per CDR3 protein. The repertoire holds over 50,000 distinct CDR3 sequences, with roughly 7.5% as singletons. The chain couples TRBV12-3 or TRBV12-4 to TRBJ1-5, with D possibly being TRBD1 (5 bases). This clonotype was sampled from a female donor in good health. CDR3 nucleotides: TGTGCCAGCAGTTTAGGGGGACGGCTAAACCATTTT. It encodes CASSLGGRLNHF.